These 23 T cell receptor beta chains share one sample of origin, sequenced in a study of blood T cell repertoires in COVID-19. This table comes from immunoSEQ multiplex PCR, and its TCRdb copy is limited to in-frame clones, with some not included. Of roughly 200,000 clones in the sample, almost 90% were seen once. Sequencing used peripheral blood. The receptors shown here come from a man aged 18-30 years with active or convalescent COVID-19.

This chain uses TRBV10-1 with TRBJ1-2; the D is unclear. Trimming took off 3 bases at V and 1 base at J, with 3 bases between the two ends. The CDR3 sequence is 12 residues long. The germline CDR1 and CDR2 sequences are WNHNN and SYGVQD (reference sequence). CDR3 sequence (DNA): TGCGCCAGCAGTGACAGTAACTATGGCTACACCTTC. Protein product: CASSDSNYGYTF.

The chain employs TRBV11-2 and TRBJ1-1; D unresolved. This CDR3 has 13 amino acids. Looked up from germline, CDR1 is SGHAT and CDR2 is FQNNGV. V lost 0 bases and J lost 5, with 7 bases in between. DNA for the CDR3: TGTGCCAGCAGCTTAGACAGGCAAACTGAAGCTTTCTTT. Translated, it gives CASSLDRQTEAFF.

This chain uses TRBV18 with TRBJ2-1; TRBD2 matches at 8 bases. CDR1 and CDR2 from the germline V gene are KGHSH and LQKENI. The length of the CDR3 is 15 residues. V gave up 0 bases and J gave up 4 bases; unmatched junction bases: 2. CDR3 sequence reads: CASSPPSGGYNEQFF. The CDR3 DNA sequence: TGTGCCAGCTCACCACCCAGCGGGGGATACAATGAGCAGTTCTTC. Together with reference TRBV18 and TRBJ2-1, the CDR3 gives the full variable domain: NAGVMQNPRHLVRRRGQEARLRCSPMKGHSHVYWYRQLPEEGLKFMVYLQKENIIDESGMPKERFSAEFPKEGPSILRIQQVVRGDSAAYFCASSPPSGGYNEQFFGPGTRLTVL.

This clone has only a few counts. This rearrangement joins TRBV13 to TRBJ1-5; D may be TRBD1 (5 bases). Between the trimmed V and J ends, which lost 0 bases and 6 bases, there was a span of 9 bases. CDR1 PRHDT and CDR2 FYEKMQ come from the germline V gene (reference sequence). CDR3 length: 14 amino acids. Here the CDR3 DNA reads TGTGCCAGCAGCTTAGGGTCAGGGTTTCAGCCCCAGCATTTT. It encodes CASSLGSGFQPQHF.

The chain joins TRBV19 to TRBJ1-3, with D perhaps TRBD1 (5 bases). Germline V gene data show CDR1 as LNHDA and CDR2 as SQIVND (reference sequence). CDR3 length: 15 residues. The V and J ends lost 3 bases and 0 bases respectively, with 9 bases between them. Here the CDR3 reads CASSIKGNSGNTIYF. The CDR3 bases are TGTGCCAGTAGTATTAAGGGGAACTCTGGAAACACCATATATTTT.

The CDR3 nucleotides read TGTGCCAGCAGCCAAGGGTGGACAGCCCTTGAAGCTTTCTTT. This gives the protein CASSQGWTALEAFF. The chain carries TRBV3-1 (or the pseudogene TRBV3-2) and TRBJ1-1; a possible D gene is TRBD1 (6 bases). This CDR3 spans 14 amino acids. Deletions cut 1 base from V and 7 bases from J, with 13 bases between. CDR1 LGHDT and CDR2 YNNKEL come from the germline V gene (reference sequence).

The CDR3 DNA reads TGTGCCTGGAGAAACAGGGGCTACAATGAGCAGTTCTTC. This codes for CAWRNRGYNEQFF. The chain recombines TRBV30 with TRBJ2-1, with TRBD1 matching 7 bases. CDR3 length: 13 amino acids. The germline V gene has CDR1 GTSNPN and CDR2 SVGIG (reference sequence). V dropped 3 bases and J dropped 3; count of bases not matched to a gene: 2.

This clone appeared once. This chain uses TRBV4-3 with TRBJ2-5, with a possible D match to TRBD2 (6 bases). CDR1 LGHNA and CDR2 YSLEER come from the germline V gene. V lost 0 bases, J lost 5 bases, and 22 bases lay in between. The CDR3 sequence is 18 residues long. The CDR3 sequence is CASSQDFAGSGSAETQYF. Here the CDR3 DNA reads TGCGCCAGCAGCCAAGATTTCGCGGGGTCCGGTTCTGCGGAGACCCAGTACTTC.

This chain links TRBV7-2 with TRBJ1-1, with D unresolved. The CDR3 has 13 amino acids. Germline values: CDR1 SGHTA, CDR2 FQGNSA. V was trimmed by 5 bases and J by 1 base, leaving 8 bases between them. This CDR3 is CASSPAGNTEAFF. The DNA of the CDR3 is TGTGCCAGCAGCCCCGCGGGGAACACTGAAGCTTTCTTT.

This clone was found a few times. This chain joins TRBV15 and TRBJ1-2, with D possibly matching TRBD1 (5 bases). The CDR3 totals 14 residues. Germline-derived CDR1 and CDR2 are LNHNV and YYDKDF (reference sequence). Trimming shortened V by 3 bases and J by 0 bases, and 8 bases separated the two germline ends. The CDR3 is CATSRDTANYGYTF. The CDR3 nucleotides are TGTGCCACCAGCAGGGACACCGCTAACTATGGCTACACCTTC.

V is TRBV5-1 and J is TRBJ2-2, with D perhaps TRBD1 (5 bases). This CDR3 is built from 15 residues. V was trimmed by 0 bases and J by 7 bases, leaving 13 bases between them. In germline, CDR1 is SGHRS, CDR2 YFSETQ. The CDR3 nucleotides read TGCGCCAGCAGCTTGGGGACACCCCGCGGCGGGGAGCTGTTTTTT. Translating gives CASSLGTPRGGELFF.

The J gene is TRBJ2-7, the V gene TRBV6-4; a weak D match, TRBD2 (6 bases). Trimming took off 3 bases at V and 5 bases at J, with 14 bases between the two ends. The CDR3 totals 14 residues. Germline values: CDR1 MRHNA, CDR2 SNTAGT. CDR3 residues: CASSDSGVAHEQYF. The CDR3 nucleotides read TGTGCCAGCAGTGATTCGGGGGTTGCGCACGAGCAGTACTTC.

The chain carries TRBV30 and TRBJ1-2; D is undetermined. The germline gives CDR1 GTSNPN, CDR2 SVGIG (reference sequence). Trimming cost V 3 bases and J 1 base, with 6 bases left between them. The length of the CDR3 is 12 residues. In DNA, the CDR3 is TGTGCCTGGAGCCGGTATAACTATGGCTACACCTTC. It encodes CAWSRYNYGYTF.

The chain uses TRBV5-4 and TRBJ1-2; a possible D gene is TRBD1 (6 bases). Germline CDR1 SGHNT, CDR2 YYREEE (reference sequence). The CDR3 runs to 14 residues. The ends were cut back, 4 bases at V and 6 bases at J, with 16 bases in the middle. The CDR3 sequence is CASSMRTVVDGYTF. DNA of the CDR3: TGTGCCAGCAGCATGAGGACAGTTGTAGATGGCTACACCTTC.

This chain connects TRBV5-4 to TRBJ2-7; 7 bases align to TRBD1. The CDR3 sequence is 15 residues long. The germline V gene has CDR1 SGHNT and CDR2 YYREEE (reference sequence). J was trimmed by 1 base and V by 1 base; bases with no gene match: 5. The CDR3, as DNA: TGTGCCAGCAGCTTGACCGGGACAGATTCCTACGAGCAGTACTTC. Its protein product is CASSLTGTDSYEQYF.

This clone was seen once. The rearrangement joins TRBV7-3 to TRBJ2-5, with D possibly TRBD1 on 5 matching bases. This CDR3 is 15 amino acids long. V lost 1 base and J lost 3, with 12 bases in between. Germline V gene sequence: CDR1 SGHTA, CDR2 FQGTGA. The DNA of the CDR3 is TGTGCCAGCAGCTTAAGTCCAGGGCAGGAAGAGACCCAGTACTTC. It translates to CASSLSPGQEETQYF.

The rearrangement uses TRBV6-5 and TRBJ2-4; tentatively, D is TRBD1 (5 bases). The V gene's germline CDR1 is MNHEY and CDR2 SVGAGI. The ends were cut back, 6 bases at V and 1 base at J, with 13 bases in the middle. The CDR3 runs to 15 residues. The CDR3 bases are TGTGCCAGCAGGGGCAGGGCTGGGGCCAAAAACATTCAGTACTTC. Its translation: CASRGRAGAKNIQYF.

The chain employs TRBV14 and TRBJ2-3, with TRBD2 identical over 10 bases. Germline V CDR1 and CDR2: SGHDN, FVKESK. Losses at the gene ends were 1 base for V and 8 bases for J; bases not matched to a gene: 9. The CDR3 runs 16 residues. DNA of the CDR3: TGTGCCAGCAGCCAAGTAGCGGGGGGCGCCGTGGGTACGCAGTATTTT. Amino acid sequence: CASSQVAGGAVGTQYF.

The chain recombines TRBV5-1 with TRBJ1-1, with TRBD1 as a possible D gene (5 bases). Germline CDR1 SGHRS, CDR2 YFSETQ. Deletions cut 5 bases from V and 1 base from J, with 12 bases between. The CDR3 runs to 14 residues. CDR3 DNA sequence: TGCGCCAGCAGAGCGACAGAAAAGAACACTGAAGCTTTCTTT. It codes for CASRATEKNTEAFF.

The rearrangement uses TRBV10-2 and TRBJ1-1; TRBD1 is a possible D gene (5 bases). The CDR3 sequence is 14 residues long. The ends were cut back, 6 bases at V and 6 bases at J, with 17 bases in the middle. The V gene's germline CDR1 is WSHSY and CDR2 SAAADI. CDR3 coding DNA: TGCGCCAGCAGGGATATACTGGGGGGTCCTGAAGCTTTCTTT. The encoded protein is CASRDILGGPEAFF.

Details on this clone: The CDR3 does not end in the conserved phenylalanine or tryptophan, so this is likely a read error. The chain couples TRBV2 to TRBJ1-1, with a tentative D call TRBD1 (6 bases). This CDR3 is 13 amino acids long. Trimming left V 6 bases short and J 2 bases short, with 10 bases between. Germline V gene data show CDR1 as SNHLY and CDR2 as FYNNEI. Here the CDR3 DNA reads TGTGCCAGCAGGAACAGGGTAAACACTGAAGCTTTCCTT. Translating it yields CASRNRVNTEAFL.

The chain employs TRBV10-3 and TRBJ2-2; D unresolved. Germline V gene data show CDR1 as ENHRY and CDR2 as SYGVKD. Deletions cut 7 bases from V and 0 bases from J, with 9 bases between. The CDR3 loop spans 14 amino acids. This CDR3 is CAITGGTNTGELFF. DNA of the CDR3: TGTGCCATCACCGGCGGAACGAACACCGGGGAGCTGTTTTTT.

This sequence joins TRBV28 and TRBJ2-3; tentatively, D is TRBD1 (5 bases). Trimming took 4 bases from V and 4 from J, leaving 12 bases between them. Germline values: CDR1 MDHEN, CDR2 SYDVKM. CDR3 length equals 14 residues. The CDR3 spells CASSSIRVPDTQYF. For the CDR3, the DNA is TGTGCCAGCAGTTCAATCAGGGTCCCAGATACGCAGTATTTT.